One and the same sample provided the 23 T cell receptor beta chains below, sequenced in a study of metastatic and nonmetastatic thyroid tumors. TCRdb re-clonotyped the PCR reads through MiXCR. The data contain 20,000 to 25,000 clones, 22% of them singletons. Ahead of thyroid surgery, no patient had received treatment of any kind. Sequenced input: blood. The receptors here all came from a female donor with papillary thyroid cancer or a benign thyroid nodule (not recorded which). Some clones in this sample may be carry-over from other donors' samples.

This clone was seen at least ten times. The CDR3 here is CASSLPGGNSPLHF. DNA for the CDR3: TGTGCCAGCAGCTTACCAGGGGGGAATTCACCCCTCCACTTT. This rearrangement joins TRBV7-9 to TRBJ1-6; 7 bases agree with TRBD1. CDR3 length: 14 residues. Trimming removed 2 bases from V and 7 bases from J; junction bases left unmatched: 2. The germline gives CDR1 SEHNR, CDR2 FQNEAQ (reference sequence).

The sample holds many counts of this clone. This chain connects TRBV3-1 to TRBJ2-2; no firm D call. The CDR3 has 13 amino acids. Per germline, CDR1 LGHDT and CDR2 YNNKEL (reference sequence). Between the trimmed V and J ends, which lost 4 bases and 8 bases, there was a span of 11 bases. The CDR3 loop reads CASSPTGGGELFF. CDR3 coding DNA: TGTGCCAGCAGCCCGACGGGCGGAGGGGAGCTGTTTTTT.

This rearrangement joins TRBV2 to TRBJ2-7, with D possibly TRBD2 on 6 matching bases. Trimming cost V 6 bases and J 3 bases, with 18 bases left between them. Germline CDR1 reads SNHLY; CDR2 reads FYNNEI. The CDR3 has 15 amino acids. This CDR3 is CASRGGRPPLYEQYF. The CDR3 DNA is TGTGCCAGCAGGGGGGGTAGGCCACCCCTCTACGAGCAGTACTTC.

This clone has a handful of counts. This rearrangement joins TRBV27 to TRBJ2-7; 7 nucleotides match TRBD1. The V gene end was trimmed by 5 bases and the J gene end by 7 bases; junction bases not matched to a gene: 11. This CDR3 region has 14 residues. CDR1 and CDR2 from the germline V gene are MNHEY and SMNVEV (reference sequence). Here the CDR3 reads CASSPKTGVGEQYF. The CDR3 nucleotides are TGTGCCAGCAGTCCGAAAACAGGGGTGGGGGAGCAGTACTTC.

Many counts were recorded for this clone. The J gene is TRBJ2-1, the V gene TRBV27; 7 bases match TRBD2. Germline V lookup: CDR1 MNHEY, CDR2 SMNVEV (reference sequence). V shed 4 bases and J 0 bases; nucleotides not matched to a gene: 6. The CDR3 covers 16 residues. CDR3 coding DNA: TGTGCCAGCAGTTCACCGGGACTAAGCTCCTACAATGAGCAGTTCTTC. This sequence encodes CASSSPGLSSYNEQFF.

Ten or more counts support this clone. The chain employs TRBV7-2 and TRBJ2-2, with unresolved D. The CDR3 spans 12 residues. V lost 5 bases to trimming and J lost 6 bases, with 7 bases between them. Germline-derived CDR1 and CDR2 are SGHTA and FQGNSA. CDR3 protein: CASSPRSGELFF. In nucleotides, the CDR3 is TGTGCCAGCAGCCCCCGCTCCGGGGAGCTGTTTTTT.

This clone ranks as medium-sized. The chain couples TRBV5-1 to TRBJ2-1; 9 positions match TRBD1. J gave up 10 bases and V 5 bases, and 7 bases lay outside the gene matches. This CDR3 region has 13 residues. The germline CDR1 and CDR2 sequences are SGHRS and YFSETQ. In DNA, the CDR3 is TGCGCCAGCAGTTTTACAGGGGGCCAGGAGCAGTTCTTC. It translates to CASSFTGGQEQFF.

This clone was detected ten times or more. V usage is TRBV12-3 or TRBV12-4 and J usage is TRBJ2-7, with D possibly being TRBD1 (6 bases). V lost 5 bases and J 2 bases, leaving 13 bases between the germline ends. The CDR3 is 14 amino acids. This chain's CDR3 is CASSPRQATYEQYF. CDR3 nucleotide sequence: TGTGCCAGCAGTCCAAGACAGGCCACCTACGAGCAGTACTTC.

Ten or more counts support this clone. The chain has TRBV4-3 and TRBJ1-2, with D possibly matching TRBD1 (5 bases). The CDR3 length is 16 residues. Trimming cost V 1 base and J 1 base, with 13 bases left between them. Germline loops: CDR1 LGHNA, CDR2 YSLEER. The CDR3 coding sequence is TGCGCCAGCAGCCAAGGTTCAGGGAGGGTTAACTATGGCTACACCTTC. It translates to CASSQGSGRVNYGYTF.

J is TRBJ2-1 and V is TRBV5-1; a possible D gene is TRBD2 (6 bases). The CDR3 is made up of 15 amino acids. CDR1 and CDR2 (germline): SGHRS, YFSETQ. The germline V and J ends were trimmed by 3 bases and 9 bases, with 19 bases remaining between them. CDR3 sequence reads: CASSSAPGVVGEQFF. CDR3 DNA: TGCGCCAGCAGCTCGGCTCCGGGGGTAGTCGGTGAGCAGTTCTTC.

This clone was detected many times. This rearrangement joins TRBV4-1 to TRBJ2-1, with D possibly being TRBD2 (6 bases). Germline V gives CDR1 MGHRA, CDR2 YSYEKL. Deletions cut 0 bases from V and 4 bases from J, with 10 bases between. This CDR3 contains 15 residues. CDR3 in amino acids: CASSQDPGTYNEQFF. CDR3 bases: TGCGCCAGCAGCCAAGACCCCGGGACTTACAATGAGCAGTTCTTC.

This clone was detected many times. The chain carries TRBV20-1 and TRBJ2-4; TRBD2 is a possible D gene (6 bases). The V end was cut by 3 bases, the J end by 11 bases, with 17 bases between. CDR3 length equals 13 residues. CDR1 is DFQATT and CDR2 is SNEGSKA in the germline V gene (reference sequence). The CDR3 reads CSASLIGTSLQYF. The CDR3 region has the DNA TGCAGTGCTAGCCTTATTGGGACTTCCCTTCAGTACTTC.

This clone was seen at least ten times. The chain couples TRBV3-1 to TRBJ2-2; no definite D call. Trimming removed 3 bases from V and 8 bases from J, with 7 bases in between. Germline CDR1 is LGHDT and CDR2 is YNNKEL (reference sequence). The CDR3 extends over 12 amino acids. CDR3 loop: CASSQIPGELFF. DNA of the CDR3: TGTGCCAGCAGCCAGATCCCAGGGGAGCTGTTTTTT.

The table lists this clone with a few counts. The CDR3: CASSLFSRYNEQFF. The CDR3 bases are TGTGCCAGCAGTTTATTTAGCAGATACAATGAGCAGTTCTTC. The rearrangement joins TRBV28 to TRBJ2-1; D gene ambiguous. CDR1 and CDR2 (germline): MDHEN, SYDVKM. Deletions cut 1 base from V and 4 bases from J, with 8 bases between. The CDR3 is 14 residues long.

The rearrangement joins TRBV18 to TRBJ2-5; perhaps TRBD1 as D (5 bases). The V gene's germline CDR1 is KGHSH and CDR2 LQKENI. V lost 0 bases and J 4 bases, leaving 12 bases between the germline ends. This CDR3 spans 15 amino acids. CDR3 DNA sequence: TGTGCCAGCTCACCACCATCAGGGAAGGGAGAGACCCAGTACTTC. Translation gives CASSPPSGKGETQYF.

This clone has a count of ten or more. The chain employs TRBV3-1 and TRBJ2-1; D is undetermined. Germline CDR1 LGHDT, CDR2 YNNKEL (reference sequence). The CDR3 is 11 residues long. The V and J ends lost 2 bases and 13 bases respectively, with 9 bases between them. The CDR3 sequence is CASSQYLYQFF. CDR3 coding DNA: TGTGCCAGCAGCCAATACTTGTACCAGTTCTTC.

This clone is medium-sized in the sample. The chain is built from TRBV12-3 or TRBV12-4 and TRBJ2-7; tentative D call: TRBD1 (5 bases). V gave up 2 bases and J gave up 6 bases, with 14 bases separating them. The CDR3 consists of 14 residues. The DNA of the CDR3 is TGTGCCAGCAGTTTATCACAGGCCGTCGCCGAGCAGTACTTC. Translated: CASSLSQAVAEQYF.

Details on this clone: The junction shows a germline mismatch at one end, possibly a read error. This chain connects TRBV4-2 to TRBJ2-3; TRBD2 matches 8 bases. This CDR3 has 16 amino acids. CDR1 and CDR2 from the germline V gene are LGHNA and YNFKEQ. CDR3 sequence (DNA): TGTGGCAGCAGCCGAACGACTAGCGTGAGCACAGATACGCAGTATTTT. It encodes CGSSRTTSVSTDTQYF.

The V gene is TRBV6-1, the J gene TRBJ2-1, with a possible D match to TRBD2 (5 bases). The CDR3 extends over 15 amino acids. The ends were cut back, 5 bases at V and 2 bases at J, with 13 bases in the middle. The V gene's germline CDR1 is MNHNS and CDR2 SASEGT. In nucleotides, the CDR3 is TGTGCCAGCAGTCTTATCGTGAGGGCCTACAATGAGCAGTTCTTC. Protein product: CASSLIVRAYNEQFF.

This clone was recorded at least ten times. This sequence joins TRBV3-1 and TRBJ1-2; TRBD1 matches 7 bases. The J segment lost 4 bases and the V segment lost 4 bases, leaving 6 bases of the junction unmatched. CDR3 length: 14 residues. Germline CDR1 and CDR2: LGHDT and YNNKEL (reference sequence). This CDR3 is CASSLTQGLYGYTF. Written as DNA, the CDR3 is TGTGCCAGCAGCCTTACACAGGGGCTCTATGGCTACACCTTC.

This clone is categorized as medium-sized. V is TRBV28 and J is TRBJ1-1; the match to TRBD1 covers 10 bases. CDR1 and CDR2 from the germline V gene are MDHEN and SYDVKM. The CDR3 loop spans 16 amino acids. V lost 0 bases to trimming and J lost 3 bases; unmatched junction nucleotides: 4. In DNA form, the CDR3 reads TGTGCCAGCAGTTTATGGGACAGGGGGTGGTACACTGAAGCTTTCTTT. This codes for CASSLWDRGWYTEAFF.

This clone was recorded many times. V is TRBV6-4 and J is TRBJ1-2, with 9 positions matching TRBD1. Germline V gene data show CDR1 as MRHNA and CDR2 as SNTAGT. This CDR3 is built from 16 residues. Trimming took 0 bases from V and 6 from J; bases not matched to a gene: 8. The CDR3 coding sequence is TGTGCCAGCAGTGACTCAGGACAGGGGACCGAAAATGGCTACACCTTC. Amino acids: CASSDSGQGTENGYTF.

This clone was picked up many times. The rearrangement links TRBV6-5 to TRBJ2-3; weak D call: TRBD1 (5 bases). CDR1 and CDR2 from the germline V gene are MNHEY and SVGAGI. The V and J ends lost 0 bases and 3 bases respectively, with 10 bases between them. The CDR3 contains 15 residues. The CDR3 spells CASSYSGRATDTQYF. The CDR3 DNA reads as TGTGCCAGCAGTTACTCGGGCAGGGCGACAGATACGCAGTATTTT.